The sequence of this T cell receptor beta chain was determined in a study of blood T cells in healthy people across ages. A second about 7 to 12 cycle PCR used barcoded and J-beta primers. Sequencing yielded, for each sample, at least 2.5 million paired-end reads carrying CDR3. Each CDR3 protein gets one entry after TCRdb re-called the 5' RACE reads with MiXCR. The sample holds just over 1 million distinct CDR3 sequences; roughly 45% are singletons and the top ten take approximately 20%. With 4 bases clipped from V and 4 bases from J, the junction kept 7 bases outside the gene matches. Per the germline V gene, CDR1 is LNHNV and CDR2 is YYDKDF (reference sequence). This CDR3 has 16 residues.

This chain uses TRBV15 with TRBJ2-1; 10 bases fit TRBD1. This TCR was sampled from a woman aged 60-75 years in good health. The sample comprised blood. The CDR3 loop is CATSTPGQGPYNEQFF. The CDR3 DNA sequence: TGTGCCACCAGCACTCCGGGACAGGGGCCTTACAATGAGCAGTTCTTC.